This entry concerns a single T cell receptor beta chain. This entry is derived from a study of blood T cell repertoires in COVID-19. Enrolled during active infection, Seattle patients were then followed longitudinally. Produced via immunoSEQ multiplex PCR; TCRdb's table is partial and in-frame only. The data contain 440,000 or so clones, 89% of them singletons. Trimming took 8 bases from V and 10 from J; bases not matched to a gene: 10. CDR3 length: 13 amino acids. The chain couples TRBV12-3 or TRBV12-4 to TRBJ1-1; 10 bases map to TRBD1. The clonotype was recovered from a woman aged 40-49 years with COVID-19, enrolled during active disease. What was sequenced was peripheral blood. The chain's CDR3 is CASRGQGELRAFF. As DNA, the CDR3 is TGTGCCAGCCGCGGACAGGGGGAACTTCGAGCTTTCTTT.